These T cell receptor beta chains were read from a single sample in a study of CD8 T cells in ankylosing spondylitis. TCRdb ran MiXCR on the 5' RACE reads and lists one entry per CDR3 protein. The sample records about 340,000 distinct CDR3 sequences, under 15% being singletons. Input material: blood, either unsorted or a sorted T cell fraction (not recorded which). All receptors derive from a male donor with ankylosing spondylitis or in good health (not recorded which). The CDR3 runs from the conserved cysteine through the conserved F or W. Fields, in order: clone size, D gene, V gene, J gene, CDR3 protein, CDR3 DNA. D genes are given only for firm matches. Not every row has a clone size; where given, it reads once, few, many or a size class.

NA	TRBD2	TRBV5-1	TRBJ2-1	CASSLGLAGKDEQFF	TGCGCCAGCAGCTTGGGACTAGCGGGAAAGGATGAGCAGTTCTTC
many	TRBD1	TRBV14	TRBJ1-2	CASSRDRNPNYGYTF	TGTGCCAGCAGCCGGGACAGGAACCCTAACTATGGCTACACCTTC
few	NA	TRBV20-1	TRBJ2-6	CSAMGRRGTGANVLTF	TGCAGTGCTATGGGGCGTAGAGGGACTGGGGCCAACGTCCTGACTTTC
many	TRBD1	TRBV11-2	TRBJ2-3	CASSFPTGTATDTQYF	TGTGCCAGCAGCTTTCCGACAGGGACGGCCACAGATACGCAGTATTTT
NA	TRBD1	TRBV6-5	TRBJ1-1	CASTLPTGFTEAFF	TGTGCCAGCACCTTACCGACAGGGTTCACTGAAGCTTTCTTT
few	NA	TRBV7-8	TRBJ2-3	CASSSTRDRLSTDTQYF	TGTGCCAGCAGCTCTACCCGAGACAGGCTTAGCACAGATACGCAGTATTTT
NA	NA	TRBV5-1	TRBJ1-1	CASSPLNSPTEAFF	TGCGCCAGCAGTCCCTTAAATTCCCCCACTGAAGCTTTCTTT
few	TRBD1	TRBV9	TRBJ2-1	CASSGDRVSYNEQFF	TGTGCCAGCAGCGGCGACAGGGTCTCCTACAATGAGCAGTTCTTC
many	NA	TRBV5-1	TRBJ1-3	CASSDISGNTIYF	TGCGCCAGCAGCGACATCTCTGGAAACACCATATATTTT
NA	TRBD1	TRBV4-1	TRBJ1-4	CASSTTGVGAEKLFF	TGCGCCAGCAGCACGACAGGGGTTGGCGCCGAAAAACTGTTTTTT
NA	NA	TRBV10-3	TRBJ1-1	CAISEGLTEAFF	TGTGCCATCAGTGAGGGCCTAACCGAAGCTTTCTTT
few	TRBD1	TRBV10-2	TRBJ2-2	CASSEGAGTGELFF	TGCGCCAGCTCCGAGGGGGCTGGAACCGGGGAGCTGTTTTTT
NA	NA	TRBV15	TRBJ1-5	CATRSGSGNQPQHF	TGTGCCACCCGATCAGGTTCAGGCAATCAGCCCCAGCATTTT
few	NA	TRBV20-1	TRBJ2-7	CSARDRTEPYEQYF	TGCAGTGCTAGAGATCGGACAGAGCCCTACGAGCAGTACTTC
many	NA	TRBV12-3/TRBV12-4	TRBJ1-1	CASSFGTANTEAFF	TGTGCCAGCAGTTTCGGGACCGCGAACACTGAAGCTTTCTTT
NA	NA	TRBV12-3/TRBV12-4	TRBJ1-2	CASSFTKGGYTF	TGTGCCAGCAGTTTCACGAAGGGTGGCTACACCTTC
NA	NA	TRBV4-2	TRBJ1-4	CASSQRGRDEKLFF	TGTGCCAGCAGCCAAAGGGGGAGAGACGAAAAACTGTTTTTT
many	NA	TRBV5-1	TRBJ1-1	CASSLGGRETEAFF	TGCGCCAGCAGCTTGGGGGGCAGGGAAACTGAAGCTTTCTTT
NA	NA	TRBV12-3/TRBV12-4	TRBJ2-5	CASRVEGEAHQETQYF	TGTGCCAGCAGGGTCGAGGGGGAGGCTCACCAAGAGACCCAGTACTTC
NA	NA	TRBV6-1	TRBJ1-2	CASSESSGTNYGYTF	TGTGCCAGCAGTGAATCTTCTGGGACTAACTATGGCTACACCTTC
NA	NA	TRBV11-2	TRBJ1-5	CASSLDSLSNQPQHF	TGTGCCAGCAGCTTAGACAGCCTGAGCAATCAGCCCCAGCATTTT
many	TRBD2	TRBV11-2	TRBJ2-1	CASSLTAGGSYNEQFF	TGTGCCAGCAGCTTAACAGCGGGAGGAAGTTACAATGAGCAGTTCTTC
NA	NA	TRBV20-1	TRBJ1-1	CSARGGRDTEAFF	TGCAGTGCTAGAGGCGGGAGGGACACTGAAGCTTTCTTT
NA	NA	TRBV15	TRBJ2-7	CATSRPGTGYEQYF	TGTGCCACCAGCAGACCCGGGACTGGCTACGAGCAGTACTTC
few	TRBD2	TRBV5-6	TRBJ2-1	CASSTELGGKGKNEQFF	TGTGCCAGCAGCACCGAACTGGGGGGGAAGGGAAAAAATGAGCAGTTCTTC
few	TRBD1	TRBV7-2	TRBJ2-7	CASSQIARTGNYEQYF	TGTGCCAGCAGCCAAATCGCCAGGACAGGGAACTACGAGCAGTACTTC
NA	NA	TRBV12-3/TRBV12-4	TRBJ2-1	CASSLEASDEQFF	TGTGCCAGCAGTTTAGAGGCTAGCGATGAGCAGTTCTTC
NA	NA	TRBV12-3/TRBV12-4	TRBJ2-7	CASRTSGGRYEQYF	TGTGCCAGCAGGACCTCGGGGGGCCGCTACGAGCAGTACTTC
NA	NA	TRBV3-1	TRBJ2-7	CASSQDKTIYEQYF	TGTGCCAGCAGCCAAGATAAGACAATCTACGAGCAGTACTTC
few	NA	TRBV7-2	TRBJ2-7	CASRGAGSYYEQYF	TGTGCCAGCAGAGGGGCAGGGTCATACTACGAGCAGTACTTC
NA	TRBD2	TRBV9	TRBJ2-2	CASSAHSFRGAGELFF	TGTGCCAGCAGCGCCCACTCTTTCCGGGGGGCCGGGGAGCTGTTTTTT
many	NA	TRBV29-1	TRBJ1-1	CSVLRSADTEAFF	TGCAGCGTACTAAGGTCGGCGGACACTGAAGCTTTCTTT
NA	NA	TRBV3-1	TRBJ1-6	CASSQVGGNSPLHF	TGTGCCAGCAGCCAGGTTGGGGGAAATTCACCCCTCCACTTT
few	NA	TRBV3-1	TRBJ2-1	CASSQGPSAAEQFF	TGTGCCAGCAGCCAAGGACCTTCAGCTGCTGAGCAGTTCTTC
few	NA	TRBV28	TRBJ1-1	CASSLGAAKAFF	TGTGCCAGCAGTCTTGGAGCCGCGAAAGCTTTCTTT
NA	NA	TRBV7-9	TRBJ1-5	CASSFGPTRNQPQHF	TGTGCCAGCAGCTTCGGACCGACGCGCAATCAGCCCCAGCATTTT
few	TRBD2	TRBV4-2	TRBJ2-5	CASSQESSGAIQETQYF	TGTGCCAGCAGCCAAGAATCTAGCGGGGCCATCCAAGAGACCCAGTACTTC
few	NA	TRBV3-1	TRBJ1-2	CASSQGWGDGYTF	TGTGCCAGCAGCCAAGGGTGGGGGGATGGCTACACCTTC
NA	NA	TRBV12-3/TRBV12-4	TRBJ1-5	CASNLRGSNQPQHF	TGTGCCAGCAATCTCCGGGGGAGCAATCAGCCCCAGCATTTT
NA	NA	TRBV5-1	TRBJ1-1	CASSLATGLSTEAFF	TGCGCCAGCAGCTTGGCCACGGGGCTGAGCACTGAAGCTTTCTTT
few	NA	TRBV20-1	TRBJ1-1	CSASSQLPNTEAFF	TGCAGTGCTAGCTCTCAGCTCCCGAACACTGAAGCTTTCTTT
few	NA	TRBV5-1	TRBJ1-1	CASSLKDESNTEAFF	TGCGCCAGCAGCTTAAAAGATGAGTCGAACACTGAAGCTTTCTTT
NA	TRBD2	TRBV5-6	TRBJ2-3	CASSLGISASSGSTDTQYF	TGTGCCAGCAGCCTGGGGATCAGTGCGTCTAGCGGTAGCACAGATACGCAGTATTTT
many	NA	TRBV12-3/TRBV12-4	TRBJ2-1	CASSQLASDEQFF	TGTGCCAGCAGTCAGCTAGCGAGCGATGAGCAGTTCTTC
few	TRBD1	TRBV7-2	TRBJ1-4	CASSRTGGSEKLFF	TGTGCCAGCTCTCGGACAGGGGGCTCTGAAAAACTGTTTTTT
few	NA	TRBV4-1	TRBJ1-5	CASSHQEGDQPQHF	TGCGCCAGCAGCCACCAGGAGGGGGATCAGCCCCAGCATTTT
many	TRBD2	TRBV20-1	TRBJ2-3	CSASTREGSSTDTQYF	TGCAGTGCTAGTACGCGGGAGGGTTCTAGCACAGATACGCAGTATTTT